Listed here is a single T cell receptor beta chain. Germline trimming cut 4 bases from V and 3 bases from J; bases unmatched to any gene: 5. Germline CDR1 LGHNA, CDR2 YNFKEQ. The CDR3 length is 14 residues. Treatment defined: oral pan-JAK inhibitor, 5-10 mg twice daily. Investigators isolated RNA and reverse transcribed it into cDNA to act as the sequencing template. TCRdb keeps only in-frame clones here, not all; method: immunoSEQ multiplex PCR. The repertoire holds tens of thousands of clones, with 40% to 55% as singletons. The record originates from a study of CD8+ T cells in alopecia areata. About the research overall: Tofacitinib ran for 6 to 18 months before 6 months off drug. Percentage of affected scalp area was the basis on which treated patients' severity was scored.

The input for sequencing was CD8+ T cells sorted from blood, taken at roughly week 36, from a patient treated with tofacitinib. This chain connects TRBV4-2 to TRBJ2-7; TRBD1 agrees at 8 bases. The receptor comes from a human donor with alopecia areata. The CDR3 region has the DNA TGTGCCAGCAGCCCCCGGGACAGGAGCTACGAGCAGTACTTC. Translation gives CASSPRDRSYEQYF.